This T cell receptor (beta chain) was captured in a study of T-cell memory formation after mild COVID-19. General study points: CM and EM subsets held most contracting CD4+ clones; EMRA held CD8+ ones.

This clonotype was detected many times. Antigen: not known. Germline CDR1 is SGHTA and CDR2 is FQGNSA. V lost 5 bases, J lost 1 base, and 3 bases stayed unmatched. The CDR3 length is 14 residues. Each CDR3 protein is one row after TCRdb ran MiXCR on the 5' RACE reads. The repertoire consists of 35,000 to 40,000 distinct CDR3 sequences, with 6% to 6.5% occurring once and the leading ten covering 0.7% to 0.9%. The material sequenced was PBMCs or a T cell subset sorted from them (not recorded which). The chain recombines TRBV7-2 with TRBJ1-1; 8 nucleotides line up with TRBD1. The clonotype was recovered from an adult who had mild COVID-19 (a few samples of this study predate the infection). Cell type and time point are not known. The CDR3 sequence: CASSQGQANTEAFF. The CDR3 coding sequence is TGTGCCAGCAGCCAGGGACAGGCGAACACTGAAGCTTTCTTT.